This T cell receptor (beta chain) was sequenced during a study of blood T cell repertoires in COVID-19. As handled by the study authors: Counts of nucleated cells, estimated from reference gene primer amplification, were obtained. Generated by immunoSEQ multiplex PCR, the TCRdb table keeps only in-frame clones and is missing some. V, J and clone size derive from that table, while D and trimming were established from the DNA sequence. This sample yields some 170,000 clones, of which around 76% are seen a single time; more than 6.5% belongs to the top ten. From germline, CDR1 is SNHLY and CDR2 FYNNEI. The J segment lost 2 bases and the V segment lost 6 bases, leaving 21 bases of the junction unmatched. The CDR3 length is 20 residues.

The chain joins TRBV2 to TRBJ2-3; 9 bases map to TRBD1. This sequence was found in a woman aged 50 to 65 with active or convalescent COVID-19. The material sequenced was peripheral blood. CDR3 coding DNA: TGTGCCAGCAGGTGGGCCACTAAAATGGGACAGGGAAAACACACAGATACGCAGTATTTT. Amino acids: CASRWATKMGQGKHTDTQYF.